These 5 T cell receptor beta chains share one sample of origin, sequenced in a study of vaccination effects on CD4 cells after COVID-19. After expansion with viral peptide pools in the ViraFEST assay, antigen-specific CD4+ T cells were sequenced. Following 10 days of culture, CD4+ T cells were isolated. No antigens are known for them. Data came from immunoSEQ multiplex PCR; TCRdb stores just in-frame clones and leaves some out. The data contain tens of thousands of clones, about 70% of them seen just once; the ten biggest clones take up approximately 1.9%. Sequenced here: CD4+ T cells from PBMCs cultured with HCoV-229E spike peptides, sampled before COVID-19 vaccination. These receptors came from a human donor who received a COVID-19 vaccine.

This clone was seen a few times. The rearrangement uses TRBV2 and TRBJ1-2, with unresolved D. The CDR3 contains 13 residues. Looked up from germline, CDR1 is SNHLY and CDR2 is FYNNEI. The V end lost 4 bases, the J end lost 5 bases, and 11 bases lay between the germline ends. CDR3: CASSAWAAYGYTF. The DNA of the CDR3 is TGTGCCAGCAGTGCCTGGGCAGCTTATGGCTACACCTTC.

The V gene is TRBV19, the J gene TRBJ1-1, with TRBD1 as a possible D gene (5 bases). V lost 6 bases and J 1 base, leaving 9 bases between the germline ends. The germline gives CDR1 LNHDA, CDR2 SQIVND (reference sequence). The CDR3 extends over 13 amino acids. The CDR3, as DNA: TGTGCCAGTAGGGGAGACAGGAACACTGAAGCTTTCTTT. It yields the protein CASRGDRNTEAFF.

The V and J genes are TRBV9 and TRBJ2-2; unclear D gene. This CDR3 has 13 residues. Trimming shortened V by 0 bases and J by 4 bases, and 4 bases separated the two germline ends. Germline assignment: CDR1 SGDLS and CDR2 YYNGEE. The CDR3 nucleotides read TGTGCCAGCAGCGTAGTGGTCACCGGGGAGCTGTTTTTT. Its protein product is CASSVVVTGELFF.

V gene TRBV12-3 or TRBV12-4 combines with J gene TRBJ1-1, with D uncertain. Deletions cut 5 bases from V and 11 bases from J, with 12 bases between. The CDR3 is made up of 11 amino acids. CDR3 loop: CASSNLGAAFF. In DNA form, the CDR3 reads TGTGCCAGCAGTAATCTAGGCGCGGCTTTCTTT.

The V and J genes are TRBV7-9 and TRBJ1-1; D is unclear. Per the germline V gene, CDR1 is SEHNR and CDR2 is FQNEAQ (reference sequence). V lost 0 bases and J 0 bases, leaving 11 bases between the germline ends. The CDR3 length is 16 residues. CDR3 residues: CASSLARLGMNTEAFF. CDR3 bases: TGTGCCAGCAGCTTAGCGCGATTGGGGATGAACACTGAAGCTTTCTTT.